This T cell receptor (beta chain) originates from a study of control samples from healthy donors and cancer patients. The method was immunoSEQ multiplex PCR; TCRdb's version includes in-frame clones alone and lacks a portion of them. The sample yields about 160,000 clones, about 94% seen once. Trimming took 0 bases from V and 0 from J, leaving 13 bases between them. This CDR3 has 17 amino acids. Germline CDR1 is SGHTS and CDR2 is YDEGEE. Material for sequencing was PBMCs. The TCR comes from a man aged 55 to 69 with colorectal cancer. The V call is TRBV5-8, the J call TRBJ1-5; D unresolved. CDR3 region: CASSLVVLSDSNQPQHF. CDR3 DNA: TGTGCCAGCAGCTTGGTAGTCTTGTCTGATAGCAATCAGCCCCAGCATTTT.